This T cell receptor (beta chain) emerged from a study of blood T cell repertoires in COVID-19. Germline CDR1 is SGHVS and CDR2 is FQNEAQ. The CDR3 length is 14 residues. V was clipped by 7 bases and J by 4 bases, with 16 bases between them. The data were produced by immunoSEQ multiplex PCR, yet TCRdb's version contains in-frame clones alone and is incomplete. Here the sample spans roughly 100,000 clones, approximately 89% being singletons. Sequences were obtained from peripheral blood. The TCR was taken from a human donor in a cohort sampled during active COVID-19. The V call is TRBV7-8, the J call TRBJ1-1; no reliable D call. The CDR3 nucleotides read TGTGCCAGCACCCTGTTCCCCACTAGCACTGAAGCTTTCTTT. Protein: CASTLFPTSTEAFF.